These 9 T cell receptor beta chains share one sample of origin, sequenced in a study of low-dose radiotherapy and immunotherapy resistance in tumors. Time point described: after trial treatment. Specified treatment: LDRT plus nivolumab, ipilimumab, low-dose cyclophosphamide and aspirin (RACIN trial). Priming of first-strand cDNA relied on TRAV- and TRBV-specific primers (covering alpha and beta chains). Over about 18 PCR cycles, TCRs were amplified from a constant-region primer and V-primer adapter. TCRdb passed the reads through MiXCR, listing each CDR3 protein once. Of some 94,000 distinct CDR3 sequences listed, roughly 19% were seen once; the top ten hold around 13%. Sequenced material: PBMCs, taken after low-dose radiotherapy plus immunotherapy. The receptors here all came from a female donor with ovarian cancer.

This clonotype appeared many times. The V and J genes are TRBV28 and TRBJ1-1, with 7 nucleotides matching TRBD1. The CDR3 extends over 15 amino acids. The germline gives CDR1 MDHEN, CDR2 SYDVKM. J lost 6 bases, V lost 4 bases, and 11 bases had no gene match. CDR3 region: CASSYAQGGVAEAFF. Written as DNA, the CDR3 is TGTGCCAGCAGTTACGCTCAGGGGGGGGTCGCTGAAGCTTTCTTT.

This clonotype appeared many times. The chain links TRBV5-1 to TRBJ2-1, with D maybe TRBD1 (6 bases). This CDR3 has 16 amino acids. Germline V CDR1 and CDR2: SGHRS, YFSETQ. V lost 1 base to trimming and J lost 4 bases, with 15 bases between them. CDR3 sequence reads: CASSLMGAGVYNEQFF. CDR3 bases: TGCGCCAGCAGCTTGATGGGGGCTGGCGTGTACAATGAGCAGTTCTTC.

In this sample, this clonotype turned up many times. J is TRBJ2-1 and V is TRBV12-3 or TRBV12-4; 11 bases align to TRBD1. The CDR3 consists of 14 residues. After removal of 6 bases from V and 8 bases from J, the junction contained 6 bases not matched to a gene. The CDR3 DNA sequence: TGTGCCAGCAGGTGGACAGGGGGCGTTTATGAGCAGTTCTTC. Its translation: CASRWTGGVYEQFF.

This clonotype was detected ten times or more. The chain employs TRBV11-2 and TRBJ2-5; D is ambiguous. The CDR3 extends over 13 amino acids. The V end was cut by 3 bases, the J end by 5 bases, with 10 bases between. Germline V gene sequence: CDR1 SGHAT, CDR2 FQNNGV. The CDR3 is CASSFPKAETQYF. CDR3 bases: TGTGCCAGCAGCTTTCCCAAGGCGGAGACCCAGTACTTC.

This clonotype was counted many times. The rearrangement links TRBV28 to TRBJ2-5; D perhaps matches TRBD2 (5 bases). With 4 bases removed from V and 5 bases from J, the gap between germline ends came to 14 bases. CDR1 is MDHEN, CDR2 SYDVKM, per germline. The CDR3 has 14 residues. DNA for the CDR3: TGTGCCAGCAGTTCACTAGTTTTCGGGGAGACCCAGTACTTC. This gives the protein CASSSLVFGETQYF.

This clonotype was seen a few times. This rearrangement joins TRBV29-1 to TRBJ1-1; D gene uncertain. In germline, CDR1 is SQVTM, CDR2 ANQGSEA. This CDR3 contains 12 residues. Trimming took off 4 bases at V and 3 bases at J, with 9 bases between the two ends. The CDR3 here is CSVGRADTEAFF. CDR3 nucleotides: TGCAGCGTTGGACGGGCCGACACTGAAGCTTTCTTT.

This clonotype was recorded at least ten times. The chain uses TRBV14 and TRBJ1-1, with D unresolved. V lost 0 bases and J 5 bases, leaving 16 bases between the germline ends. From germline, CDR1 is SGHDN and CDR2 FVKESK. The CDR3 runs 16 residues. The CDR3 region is CASSQEHGSWLTEAFF. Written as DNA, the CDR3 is TGTGCCAGCAGCCAAGAACATGGGAGTTGGTTGACTGAAGCTTTCTTT. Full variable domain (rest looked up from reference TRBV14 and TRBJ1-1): EAGVTQFPSHSVIEKGQTVTLRCDPISGHDNLYWYRRVMGKEIKFLLHFVKESKQDESGMPNNRFLAERTGGTYSTLKVQPAELEDSGVYFCASSQEHGSWLTEAFFGQGTRLTVV.

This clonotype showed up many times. The CDR3, as DNA: TGTGCCACCAGCAGAGATGTACAGGAGGATATCGAGCAGTACTTC. It codes for CATSRDVQEDIEQYF. The V call is TRBV15, the J call TRBJ2-7; D is perhaps TRBD1 or TRBD2 (5 bases each). V was clipped by 0 bases and J by 6 bases, with 15 bases between them. The CDR3 totals 15 residues. Germline lookup yields CDR1 LNHNV and CDR2 YYDKDF (reference sequence).

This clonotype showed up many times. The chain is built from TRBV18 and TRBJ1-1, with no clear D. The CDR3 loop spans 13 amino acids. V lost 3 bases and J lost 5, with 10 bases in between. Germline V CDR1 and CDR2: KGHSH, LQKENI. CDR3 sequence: CASSPKTDTEAFF. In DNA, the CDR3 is TGTGCCAGCTCACCGAAGACGGATACTGAAGCTTTCTTT. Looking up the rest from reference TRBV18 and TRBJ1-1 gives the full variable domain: NAGVMQNPRHLVRRRGQEARLRCSPMKGHSHVYWYRQLPEEGLKFMVYLQKENIIDESGMPKERFSAEFPKEGPSILRIQQVVRGDSAAYFCASSPKTDTEAFFGQGTRLTVV.